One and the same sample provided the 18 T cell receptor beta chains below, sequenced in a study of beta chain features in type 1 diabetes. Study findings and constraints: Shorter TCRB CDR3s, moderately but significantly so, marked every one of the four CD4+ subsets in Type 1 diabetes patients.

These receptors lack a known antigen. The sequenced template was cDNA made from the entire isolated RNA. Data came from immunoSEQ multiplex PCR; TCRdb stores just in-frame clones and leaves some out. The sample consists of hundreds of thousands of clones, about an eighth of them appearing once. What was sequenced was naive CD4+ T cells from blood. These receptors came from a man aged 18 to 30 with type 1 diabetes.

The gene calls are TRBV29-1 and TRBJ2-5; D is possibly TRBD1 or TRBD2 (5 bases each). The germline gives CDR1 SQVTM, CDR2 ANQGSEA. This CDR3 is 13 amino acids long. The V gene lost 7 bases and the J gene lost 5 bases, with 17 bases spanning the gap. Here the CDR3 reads CSAGLGAGETQYF. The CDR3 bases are TGCAGCGCTGGACTGGGAGCAGGGGAGACCCAGTACTTC.

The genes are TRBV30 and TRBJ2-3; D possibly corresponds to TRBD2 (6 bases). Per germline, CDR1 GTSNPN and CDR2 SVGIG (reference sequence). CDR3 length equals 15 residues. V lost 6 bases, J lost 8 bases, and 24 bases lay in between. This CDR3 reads CACSPPGERSSTQYF. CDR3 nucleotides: TGTGCCTGCTCTCCCCCGGGGGAGCGGTCTAGTACGCAGTATTTT.

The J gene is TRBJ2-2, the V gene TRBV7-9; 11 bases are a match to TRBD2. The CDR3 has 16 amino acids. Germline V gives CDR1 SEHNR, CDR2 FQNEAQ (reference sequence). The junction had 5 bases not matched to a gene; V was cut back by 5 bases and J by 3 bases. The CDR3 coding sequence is TGTGCCAGCAGCACACTAGCGGGAGTGGACACCGGGGAGCTGTTTTTT. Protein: CASSTLAGVDTGELFF.

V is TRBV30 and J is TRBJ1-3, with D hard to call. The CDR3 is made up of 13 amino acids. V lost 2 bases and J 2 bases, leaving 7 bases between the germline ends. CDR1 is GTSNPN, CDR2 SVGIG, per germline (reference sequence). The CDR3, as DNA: TGTGCCTGGAGTAAGGCCACTGGAAACACCATATATTTT. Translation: CAWSKATGNTIYF.

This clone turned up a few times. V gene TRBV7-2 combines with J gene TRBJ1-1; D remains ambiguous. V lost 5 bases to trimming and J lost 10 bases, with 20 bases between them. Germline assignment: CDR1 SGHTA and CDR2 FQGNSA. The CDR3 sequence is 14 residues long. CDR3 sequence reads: CASSLDRIGVAAFF. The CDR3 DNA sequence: TGTGCCAGCAGCCTGGACCGGATCGGGGTAGCAGCTTTCTTT.

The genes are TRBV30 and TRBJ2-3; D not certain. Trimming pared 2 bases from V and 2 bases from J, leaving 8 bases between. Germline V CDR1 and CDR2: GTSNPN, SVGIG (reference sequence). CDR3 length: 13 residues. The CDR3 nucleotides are TGTGCCTGGAGTAGCCGGGCCACAGATACGCAGTATTTT. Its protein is CAWSSRATDTQYF.

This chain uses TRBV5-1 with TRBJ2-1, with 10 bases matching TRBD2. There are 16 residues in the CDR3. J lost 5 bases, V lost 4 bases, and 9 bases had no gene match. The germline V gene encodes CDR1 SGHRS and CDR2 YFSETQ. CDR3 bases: TGCGCCAGCAGCCGTTTAAGTACTAGCGGGAACAATGAGCAGTTCTTC. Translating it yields CASSRLSTSGNNEQFF.

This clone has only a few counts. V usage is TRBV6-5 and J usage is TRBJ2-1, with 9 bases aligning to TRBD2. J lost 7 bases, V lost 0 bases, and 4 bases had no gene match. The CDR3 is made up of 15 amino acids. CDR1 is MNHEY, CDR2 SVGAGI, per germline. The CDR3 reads CASSYSGGGANEQFF. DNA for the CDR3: TGTGCCAGCAGTTACTCTGGCGGGGGGGCAAATGAGCAGTTCTTC.

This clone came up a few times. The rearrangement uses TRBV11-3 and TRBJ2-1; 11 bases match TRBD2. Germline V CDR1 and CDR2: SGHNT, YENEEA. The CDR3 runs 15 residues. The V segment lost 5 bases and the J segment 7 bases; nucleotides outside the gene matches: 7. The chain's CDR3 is CASSPGLAGSNEQFF. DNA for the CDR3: TGTGCCAGCAGCCCCGGACTAGCGGGTTCTAATGAGCAGTTCTTC.

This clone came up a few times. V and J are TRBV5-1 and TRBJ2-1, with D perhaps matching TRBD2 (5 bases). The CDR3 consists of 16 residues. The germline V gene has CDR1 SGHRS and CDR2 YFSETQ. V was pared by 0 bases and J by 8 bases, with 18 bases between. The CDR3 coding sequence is TGCGCCAGCAGCTTGGCGCGGACTCCGGTGGGCGATGAGCAGTTCTTC. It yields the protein CASSLARTPVGDEQFF.

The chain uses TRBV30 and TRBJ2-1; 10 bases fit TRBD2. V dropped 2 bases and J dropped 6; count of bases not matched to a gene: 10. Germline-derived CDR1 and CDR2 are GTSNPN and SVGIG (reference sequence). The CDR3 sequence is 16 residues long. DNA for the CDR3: TGTGCCTGGAGTATCTCTAGCGGGAGAGGCGGCAATGAGCAGTTCTTC. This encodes CAWSISSGRGGNEQFF. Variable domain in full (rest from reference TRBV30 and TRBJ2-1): SQTIHQWPATLVQPVGSPLSLECTVEGTSNPNLYWYRQAAGRGLQLLFYSVGIGQISSEVPQNLSASRPQDRQFILSSKKLLLSDSGFYLCAWSISSGRGGNEQFFGPGTRLTVL.

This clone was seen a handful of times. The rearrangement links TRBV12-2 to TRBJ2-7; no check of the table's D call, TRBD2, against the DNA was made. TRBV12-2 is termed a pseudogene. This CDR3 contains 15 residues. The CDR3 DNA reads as TGTGCAAGTCGCTTAATCCAGCGGGTAAACTACGAGCAGTACTTC. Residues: CASRLIQRVNYEQYF.

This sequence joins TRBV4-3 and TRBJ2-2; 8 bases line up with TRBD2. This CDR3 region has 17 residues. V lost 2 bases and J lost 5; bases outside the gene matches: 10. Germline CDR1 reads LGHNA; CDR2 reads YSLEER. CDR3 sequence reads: CASSQPGGTRGTGELFF. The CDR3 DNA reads TGCGCCAGCAGCCAACCCGGAGGGACTAGAGGGACCGGGGAGCTGTTTTTT.

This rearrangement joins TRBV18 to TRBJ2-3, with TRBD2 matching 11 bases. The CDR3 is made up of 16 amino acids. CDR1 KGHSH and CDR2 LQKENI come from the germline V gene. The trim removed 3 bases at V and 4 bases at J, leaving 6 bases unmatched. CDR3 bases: TGTGCCAGCTCACCCCCTCAGGGACTAGCGGCAGATACGCAGTATTTT. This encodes CASSPPQGLAADTQYF.

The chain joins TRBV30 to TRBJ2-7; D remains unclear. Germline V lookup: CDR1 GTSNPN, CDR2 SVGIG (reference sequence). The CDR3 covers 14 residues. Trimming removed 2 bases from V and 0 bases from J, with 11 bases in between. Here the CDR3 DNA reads TGTGCCTGGAGTCTTTTACCGAGCTCCTACGAGCAGTACTTC. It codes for CAWSLLPSSYEQYF.

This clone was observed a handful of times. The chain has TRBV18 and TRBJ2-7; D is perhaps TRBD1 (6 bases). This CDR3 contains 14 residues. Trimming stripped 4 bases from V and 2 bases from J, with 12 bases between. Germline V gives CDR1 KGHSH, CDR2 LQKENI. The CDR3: CASSLGQRPYEQYF. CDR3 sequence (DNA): TGTGCCAGCTCACTCGGACAGAGACCCTACGAGCAGTACTTC.

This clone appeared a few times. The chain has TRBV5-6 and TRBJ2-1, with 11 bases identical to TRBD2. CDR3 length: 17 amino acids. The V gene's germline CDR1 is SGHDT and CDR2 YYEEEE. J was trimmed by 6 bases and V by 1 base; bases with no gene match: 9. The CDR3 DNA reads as TGTGCCAGCAGCTTGCCCCTTACTAGCGGGAGTACCAATGAGCAGTTCTTC. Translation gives CASSLPLTSGSTNEQFF. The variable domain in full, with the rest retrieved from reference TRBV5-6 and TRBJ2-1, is DAGVTQSPTHLIKTRGQQVTLRCSPKSGHDTVSWYQQALGQGPQFIFQYYEEEERQRGNFPDRFSGHQFPNYSSELNVNALLLGDSALYLCASSLPLTSGSTNEQFFGPGTRLTVL.

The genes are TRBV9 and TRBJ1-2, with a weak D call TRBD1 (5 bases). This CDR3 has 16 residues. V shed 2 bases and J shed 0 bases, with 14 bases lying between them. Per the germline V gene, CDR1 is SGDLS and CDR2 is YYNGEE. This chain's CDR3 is CASSVDHRHSNYGYTF. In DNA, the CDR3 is TGTGCCAGCAGCGTCGACCACAGGCACTCTAACTATGGCTACACCTTC.